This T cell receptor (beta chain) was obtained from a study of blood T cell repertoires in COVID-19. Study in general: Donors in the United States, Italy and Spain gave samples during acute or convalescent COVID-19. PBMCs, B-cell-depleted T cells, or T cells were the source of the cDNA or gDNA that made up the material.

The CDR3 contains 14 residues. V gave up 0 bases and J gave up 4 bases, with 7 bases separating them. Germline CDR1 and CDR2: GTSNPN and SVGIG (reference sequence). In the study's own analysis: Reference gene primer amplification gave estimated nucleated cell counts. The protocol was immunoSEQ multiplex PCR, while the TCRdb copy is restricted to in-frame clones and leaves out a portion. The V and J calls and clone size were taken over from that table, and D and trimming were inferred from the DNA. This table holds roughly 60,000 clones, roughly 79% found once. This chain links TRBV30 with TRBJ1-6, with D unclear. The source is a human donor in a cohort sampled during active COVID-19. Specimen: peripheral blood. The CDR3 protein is CAWSVSDYNSPLHF. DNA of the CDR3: TGTGCCTGGAGTGTCTCAGATTATAATTCACCCCTCCACTTT.